The 6 T cell receptor beta chains reported below all come from one sample, sequenced in a study of Graves' ophthalmopathy and Graves' hyperthyroidism. Researchers took RNA transcripts and amplified TCR beta CDR3 regions from them. Investigators did first-round RT-PCR with HTBI primers, then second-round multiplex PCR. One entry per CDR3 protein, called by TCRdb with MiXCR from the multiplex PCR reads. The data show about 210,000 distinct CDR3 sequences, with approximately 29% seen just once and approximately 9.1% held by the top ten. The sequenced sample was peripheral blood. The receptors come from a man aged 50 to 59 with Graves' ophthalmopathy.

V gene TRBV28 combines with J gene TRBJ2-7, with D perhaps matching TRBD2 (6 bases). With 5 bases removed from V and 6 bases from J, the gap between germline ends came to 17 bases. CDR3 size: 14 residues. CDR1 and CDR2 (germline): MDHEN, SYDVKM. The CDR3 sequence is CASSRLASSREQYF. For the CDR3, the DNA is TGTGCCAGCAGTCGGCTAGCGTCCAGTCGCGAGCAGTACTTC. The complete variable domain, with remaining parts taken from reference TRBV28 and TRBJ2-7, reads DVKVTQSSRYLVKRTGEKVFLECVQDMDHENMFWYRQDPGLGLRLIYFSYDVKMKEKGDIPEGYSVSREKKERFSLILESASTNQTSMYLCASSRLASSREQYFGPGTRLTVT.

CDR3 nucleotide sequence: TGTGCCAGCAGCCTTTGGACAGGGCCATATAGCAATCAGCCCCAGCATTTT. It specifies CASSLWTGPYSNQPQHF. The V call is TRBV6-2 or TRBV6-3, the J call TRBJ1-5; 8 bases agree with TRBD1. Germline CDR1 is MNHEY and CDR2 is SVGEGT. The CDR3 has 17 residues. V trimming: 6 bases; J trimming: 0 bases; junction bases outside the gene matches: 10.

A single count supports this clonotype. The genes are TRBV28 and TRBJ2-5; D gene ambiguous. Between the trimmed V and J ends, which lost 11 bases and 7 bases, there was a span of 14 bases. Germline V gives CDR1 MDHEN, CDR2 SYDVKM. This CDR3 comprises 11 residues. The CDR3 region has the DNA TGTGCCTCACAAGGACGAGGGACCCAGTACTTC. Amino acids: CASQGRGTQYF.

This clonotype was observed at least ten times. The chain employs TRBV30 and TRBJ2-3; 11 bases agree with TRBD2. Germline CDR1 and CDR2: GTSNPN and SVGIG (reference sequence). V shed 0 bases, J shed 2 bases, and the junction held 4 bases outside the gene matches. The CDR3 length is 16 residues. The DNA of the CDR3 is TGTGCCTGGAGTGTAGGTAGCGGGAGGGCCACAGATACGCAGTATTTT. This codes for CAWSVGSGRATDTQYF. Full variable domain (rest looked up from reference TRBV30 and TRBJ2-3): SQTIHQWPATLVQPVGSPLSLECTVEGTSNPNLYWYRQAAGRGLQLLFYSVGIGQISSEVPQNLSASRPQDRQFILSSKKLLLSDSGFYLCAWSVGSGRATDTQYFGPGTRLTVL.

This clonotype was counted many times. V usage is TRBV10-2 and J usage is TRBJ2-7, with D hard to call. Germline CDR1 reads WSHSY; CDR2 reads SAAADI. This CDR3 has 13 amino acids. Trimming took 3 bases from V and 3 from J, leaving 9 bases between them. This chain's CDR3 is CASSDRLNYEQYF. The CDR3 DNA reads TGCGCCAGCAGTGATCGACTGAACTACGAGCAGTACTTC.

In its sample, this clonotype was seen many times. The chain has TRBV24-1 and TRBJ2-7; the match to TRBD1 covers 12 bases. Trimming at V came to 4 bases and at J to 4 bases, leaving 10 bases not matched to a gene. The V gene's germline CDR1 is KGHDR and CDR2 SFDVKD. This CDR3 region has 17 residues. The CDR3 nucleotides read TGTGCCACCAGTGACACACCGGGACAGGGGGCAGTGTACGAGCAGTACTTC. Its protein product is CATSDTPGQGAVYEQYF.